This TCR beta chain is from a study of cytomegalovirus exposure and HLA in healthy donors. Study-wide background: Genetic ancestry analysis placed more than 80% of the roughly 400 donors that were genotyped in the Caucasian-associated cluster.

PCR amplification relied on 60 Vbeta primers (plus 13 Jbeta primers). Profiled with immunoSEQ multiplex PCR; TCRdb holds only in-frame clones, not every one. The data show 78,000 or so clones, approximately 84% seen once. Study-level findings and limits: Later findings reportedly placed an Asian-associated ancestry cluster below the approximately 650-donor mean for N-insertions.

The CDR3 sequence is 13 residues long. With 0 bases removed from V and 6 bases from J, the gap between germline ends came to 8 bases. Germline V CDR1 and CDR2: MGHRA, YSYEKL. In regard to this clone: Its matching antigen is unknown.

The genes are TRBV4-1 and TRBJ1-2, with no clear D. The source is a woman between 45 and 65 years old in good health and CMV-seronegative. Sequences were obtained from PBMCs. The CDR3 DNA follows: TGCGCCAGCAGCCAAGAAGGACTAGATGGCTACACCTTC. It yields the protein CASSQEGLDGYTF.